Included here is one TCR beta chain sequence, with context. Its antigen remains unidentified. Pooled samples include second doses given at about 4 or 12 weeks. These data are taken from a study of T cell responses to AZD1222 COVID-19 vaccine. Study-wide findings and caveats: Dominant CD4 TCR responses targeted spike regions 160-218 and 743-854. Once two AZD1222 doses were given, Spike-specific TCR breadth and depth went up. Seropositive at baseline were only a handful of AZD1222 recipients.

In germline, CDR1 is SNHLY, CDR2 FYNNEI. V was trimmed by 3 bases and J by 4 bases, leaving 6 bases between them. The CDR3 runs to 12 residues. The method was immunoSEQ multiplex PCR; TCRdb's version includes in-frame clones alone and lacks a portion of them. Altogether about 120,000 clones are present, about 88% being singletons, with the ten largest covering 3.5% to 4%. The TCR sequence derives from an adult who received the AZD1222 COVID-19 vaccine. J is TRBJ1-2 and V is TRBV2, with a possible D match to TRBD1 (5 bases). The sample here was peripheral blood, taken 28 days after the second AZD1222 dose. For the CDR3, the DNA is TGTGCCAGCAGTGACAGGGTCTATGGCTACACCTTC. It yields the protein CASSDRVYGYTF.